This TCR beta chain originates from a study of T cell responses to AZD1222 COVID-19 vaccine. Findings and limits, study-wide: Sampled repertoires all dated from after the peak T cell response. Spike-specific TCR breadth and depth grew following two AZD1222 doses.

Repertoires were generated with immunoSEQ multiplex PCR, while TCRdb's copy carries only in-frame clones and drops some. The data contain some 150,000 clones, roughly 90% of them singletons. Points on this clone: Its antigen is unidentified. The junction and the germline gene differ at one end; a read error may be behind it.

The clonotype originates from an adult who received the AZD1222 COVID-19 vaccine. The sample consisted of peripheral blood, taken 28 days after the second AZD1222 dose.

The CDR3 DNA follows: TGTGCCAGCATTTACGACGTAGCGGGGGCCACAGATACGCAGTATTTT. It encodes CASIYDVAGATDTQYF. The chain links TRBV6-5 to TRBJ2-3; 9 bases map to TRBD2. There are 16 residues in the CDR3. Germline V gene data show CDR1 as MNHEY and CDR2 as SVGAGI.